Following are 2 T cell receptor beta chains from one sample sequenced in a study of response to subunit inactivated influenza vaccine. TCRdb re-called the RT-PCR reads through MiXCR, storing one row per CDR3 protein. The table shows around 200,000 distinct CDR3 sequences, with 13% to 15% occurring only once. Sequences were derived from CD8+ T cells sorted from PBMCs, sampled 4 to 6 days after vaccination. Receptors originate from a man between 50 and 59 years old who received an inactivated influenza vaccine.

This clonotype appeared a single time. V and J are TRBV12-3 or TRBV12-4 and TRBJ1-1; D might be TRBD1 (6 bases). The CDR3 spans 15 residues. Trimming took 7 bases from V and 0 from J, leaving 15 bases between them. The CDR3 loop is CASTERQAMNTEAFF. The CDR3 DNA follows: TGTGCCAGCACCGAAAGACAGGCTATGAACACTGAAGCTTTCTTT.

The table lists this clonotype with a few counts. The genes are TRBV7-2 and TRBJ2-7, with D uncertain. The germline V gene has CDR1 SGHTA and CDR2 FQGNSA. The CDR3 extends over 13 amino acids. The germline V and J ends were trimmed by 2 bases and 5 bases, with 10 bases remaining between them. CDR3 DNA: TGTGCCAGCAGCTTACCGCCCTGGGACGAGCAGTACTTC. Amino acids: CASSLPPWDEQYF.